These 8 T cell receptor beta chains were sequenced from one sample in a study of response to subunit inactivated influenza vaccine. TCRdb re-derived calls from the RT-PCR reads in MiXCR, one entry per CDR3 protein. The table has under 200,000 distinct CDR3 sequences, 9.5% to 12% seen once. Specimen: CD8+ T cells sorted from PBMCs, collected around 25 months after vaccination. The receptors stem from a man between 50 and 69 years old who received an inactivated influenza vaccine.

This sequence joins TRBV4-1 and TRBJ2-1, with no clear D. The CDR3 has 16 residues. Germline values: CDR1 MGHRA, CDR2 YSYEKL. Trimming pared 0 bases from V and 0 bases from J, leaving 9 bases between. The CDR3 DNA is TGCGCCAGCAGCCAAGATGTACATTTCTCCTACAATGAGCAGTTCTTC. Amino acids: CASSQDVHFSYNEQFF.

The CDR3 protein is CASSQLDRAGTEAFF. The CDR3 DNA reads as TGCGCCAGCAGCCAACTGGACAGGGCGGGCACTGAAGCTTTCTTT. The gene calls are TRBV4-1 and TRBJ1-1; 8 nucleotides agree with TRBD1. V shed 2 bases, J shed 4 bases, and the junction held 6 bases outside the gene matches. The CDR3 loop spans 15 amino acids. The germline V gene encodes CDR1 MGHRA and CDR2 YSYEKL.

The rearrangement uses TRBV7-2 and TRBJ2-5; 10 nucleotides align to TRBD2. The germline V gene has CDR1 SGHTA and CDR2 FQGNSA. The CDR3 consists of 15 residues. With 5 bases clipped from V and 5 bases from J, the junction kept 8 bases outside the gene matches. The CDR3 sequence: CASSQLAGVLETQYF. For the CDR3, the DNA is TGTGCCAGCAGCCAGCTAGCGGGAGTTCTTGAGACCCAGTACTTC.

The chain joins TRBV5-6 to TRBJ2-1, with D unclear. The length of the CDR3 is 14 residues. Looked up from germline, CDR1 is SGHDT and CDR2 is YYEEEE. The ends were cut back, 4 bases at V and 3 bases at J, with 11 bases in the middle. CDR3 nucleotide sequence: TGTGCCAGCAGCCCCGGCCTCCTCTACAATGAGCAGTTCTTC. This gives the protein CASSPGLLYNEQFF.

This clonotype appeared many times. CDR3 DNA: TGCGCCAGCAGCCAATTCAGTGGTAATGAGCAGTTCTTC. Protein: CASSQFSGNEQFF. The rearrangement joins TRBV4-1 to TRBJ2-1; D ambiguous. V was clipped by 2 bases and J by 7 bases, with 9 bases between them. CDR3 length: 13 residues. Looked up from germline, CDR1 is MGHRA and CDR2 is YSYEKL.

In this sample, this clonotype turned up a few times. The chain carries TRBV9 and TRBJ2-1; 9 bases are a match to TRBD2. V lost 0 bases to trimming and J lost 4 bases; unmatched junction nucleotides: 5. The CDR3 sequence is 16 residues long. Germline V lookup: CDR1 SGDLS, CDR2 YYNGEE. In DNA form, the CDR3 reads TGTGCCAGCAGCGTAGGTGGTAGCGGGAGTTACAATGAGCAGTTCTTC. This sequence encodes CASSVGGSGSYNEQFF.

This clonotype has at least ten counts. The V and J genes are TRBV6-5 and TRBJ2-3, with 9 bases aligning to TRBD2. This CDR3 comprises 17 residues. V shed 2 bases, J shed 5 bases, and the junction held 11 bases outside the gene matches. Germline CDR1 is MNHEY and CDR2 is SVGAGI. The CDR3 DNA reads as TGTGCCAGCAGTTACGAGACTAGCGGAGGAGAGAGAGATACGCAGTATTTT. Translating it yields CASSYETSGGERDTQYF.

This clonotype occurred many times. This chain uses TRBV19 with TRBJ1-1; D call uncertain. V shed 8 bases and J shed 5 bases, with 12 bases lying between them. Germline CDR1 reads LNHDA; CDR2 reads SQIVND (reference sequence). The CDR3 covers 12 residues. The DNA of the CDR3 is TGTGCCAGTCAGCGGGGAAAAACTGAAGCTTTCTTT. It encodes CASQRGKTEAFF.